A selection of T cell receptor beta chains follows, all from one sample in a study of blood T cell repertoires in COVID-19. Sequencing was performed with immunoSEQ multiplex PCR; in TCRdb, only in-frame clones are kept and a portion is missing. The profile shows fewer than 250,000 clones, roughly 90% of them singletons. The sequencing input was peripheral blood. The receptors here all came from an older woman with acute or convalescent COVID-19. Both conserved end residues are part of each CDR3. The order of the fields is CDR3 protein, CDR3 DNA, clone size, D gene, J gene, V gene. D genes are given only for firm matches. Where a row states a size, it is once, few, many or the class of an expanded clone; other rows omit it.

CASSLAPGGQETQYF TGTGCCAGCAGCTTAGCGCCGGGAGGGCAAGAGACCCAGTACTTC - TRBD2 TRBJ2-5 TRBV7-6
CAWRPFPGGYTF TGTGCCTGGAGACCCTTCCCGGGGGGCTACACCTTC - - TRBJ1-2 TRBV30
CASSFGQGGYQPQHF TGTGCCAGCAGCTTCGGACAGGGGGGATACCAGCCCCAGCATTTT - TRBD1 TRBJ1-5 TRBV5-5
CASSLGDRVQETQYF TGTGCCAGCAGCTTGGGGGACAGGGTCCAAGAGACCCAGTACTTC - TRBD1 TRBJ2-5 TRBV5-4
CASSLFGASSNQPQHF TGTGCCAGCAGCTTGTTTGGGGCTTCCAGCAATCAGCCCCAGCATTTT once - TRBJ1-5 TRBV5-6
CASSFLDRGNEKLFF TGTGCCAGCAGTTTTCTCGACAGGGGTAATGAAAAACTGTTTTTT - TRBD1 TRBJ1-4 TRBV6-2/TRBV6-3
CASSLDRGETEAFF TGTGCCAGCAGCTTAGATCGGGGTGAAACTGAAGCTTTCTTT - - TRBJ1-1 TRBV11-3
CASIQNTEAFF TGTGCCAGCATCCAGAACACTGAAGCTTTCTTT - - TRBJ1-1 TRBV5-5
CASSLGLAGVGNEQFF TGCGCCAGCAGCTTGGGACTAGCGGGAGTGGGTAATGAGCAGTTCTTC - TRBD2 TRBJ2-1 TRBV5-1
CASSLVDRGYHYGYTF TGTGCCAGCAGCTTAGTGGACAGGGGGTATCACTATGGCTACACCTTC - TRBD1 TRBJ1-2 TRBV7-2
CASRGGLTYNEQFF TGTGCCAGCCGGGGGGGTCTAACCTACAATGAGCAGTTCTTC - TRBD2 TRBJ2-1 TRBV2
CASSNRDGAFF TGTGCCAGCAGCAACAGGGATGGTGCTTTCTTT many - TRBJ1-1 TRBV7-9
CASSQARNSYNSPLHF TGCGCCAGCAGCCAAGCTAGGAACTCCTATAATTCACCCCTCCACTTT - - TRBJ1-6 TRBV4-1
CSVRTGEGSPLHF TGCAGCGTTCGGACAGGGGAAGGATCACCCCTCCACTTT - TRBD1 TRBJ1-6 TRBV29-1
CASSQAFEQKNIQYF TGTGCCAGCAGCCAAGCATTTGAGCAAAAAAACATTCAGTACTTC - - TRBJ2-4 TRBV4-2
CASSYRTGRGNTEAFF TGTGCCAGCAGCTACAGGACAGGGAGGGGGAACACTGAAGCTTTCTTT - TRBD1 TRBJ1-1 TRBV5-6
CASSSRLAGGYSYEQYF TGTGCCAGCAGCTCCAGACTAGCGGGAGGGTATTCCTACGAGCAGTACTTC - TRBD2 TRBJ2-7 TRBV11-2
CSASSRPQFADTQYF TGCAGTGCTAGTTCCCGGCCACAGTTCGCAGATACGCAGTATTTT - - TRBJ2-3 TRBV20-1
CASRPDTLRKLGTEAFF TGTGCCAGCAGACCGGACACCCTGAGGAAATTGGGCACTGAAGCTTTCTTT - - TRBJ1-1 TRBV11-2
CASSFDRIEKLFF TGTGCCAGCAGTTTCGACAGGATTGAAAAACTGTTTTTT once - TRBJ1-4 TRBV6-5
CASSRDNNQPQHF TGTGCCAGCAGCCGGGACAACAATCAGCCCCAGCATTTT few - TRBJ1-5 TRBV7-2
CASSPGLNRKNEQFF TGTGCCAGCTCACCAGGGTTAAACAGAAAAAATGAGCAGTTCTTC - - TRBJ2-1 TRBV18
CASSSGTGGETQYF TGTGCCAGCAGCTCCGGGACAGGGGGAGAGACCCAGTACTTC - TRBD1 TRBJ2-5 TRBV7-2
CASSSTGTGNSYNSPLHF TGTGCCAGCAGTTCAACCGGGACAGGGAACTCCTATAATTCACCCCTCCACTTT - TRBD1 TRBJ1-6 TRBV6-2/TRBV6-3
CASSLILTGDEQFF TGTGCCAGCAGTTTAATCCTGACAGGGGATGAGCAGTTCTTC few TRBD1 TRBJ2-1 TRBV27
CASTPGGNYGYTF TGTGCCAGCACTCCTGGGGGGAACTATGGCTACACCTTC - - TRBJ1-2 TRBV6-5
CASSFSGGMSYEQFF TGCGCCAGCAGCTTCTCTGGGGGCATGAGTTATGAGCAGTTCTTC once - TRBJ2-1 TRBV5-1
CASSYGGAGNTGELFF TGTGCCAGCAGTTACGGGGGAGCGGGGAACACCGGGGAGCTGTTTTTT once - TRBJ2-2 TRBV6-2/TRBV6-3